Below are 31 T cell receptor beta chains sequenced from a single sample in a study of T cell repertoires in cytomegalovirus infection. TCRdb re-analysed the reads in MiXCR, keeping a single row per CDR3 protein. The sample includes about 260,000 distinct CDR3 sequences, 12% to 15% of them seen just once. The specimen sequenced was PBMCs. These receptors originate from a human donor in good health (CMV status not recorded). Some clones in this sample may be carry-over from other donors' samples.

The chain recombines TRBV20-1 with TRBJ2-7; D tentatively reads TRBD1 or TRBD2 (5 bases each). The CDR3 contains 15 residues. Germline-derived CDR1 and CDR2 are DFQATT and SNEGSKA (reference sequence). Between the trimmed V and J ends, which lost 0 bases and 2 bases, there was a span of 14 bases. The CDR3 coding sequence is TGCAGTGCTAGAGATACGGGACGCAAGACCTACGAGCAGTACTTC. This translates into CSARDTGRKTYEQYF.

This chain joins TRBV5-1 and TRBJ2-1; 7 bases map to TRBD1. With V trimmed by 7 bases and J by 6 bases, 10 bases remained unmatched. Germline CDR1 reads SGHRS; CDR2 reads YFSETQ. The CDR3 is 14 amino acids. The CDR3 loop reads CASHLAGGPNEQFF. The CDR3 coding sequence is TGCGCCAGCCACCTAGCAGGGGGTCCCAATGAGCAGTTCTTC. Variable domain in full (rest from reference TRBV5-1 and TRBJ2-1): KAGVTQTPRYLIKTRGQQVTLSCSPISGHRSVSWYQQTPGQGLQFLFEYFSETQRNKGNFPGRFSGRQFSNSRSEMNVSTLELGDSALYLCASHLAGGPNEQFFGPGTRLTVL.

This clonotype was seen repeatedly, ten times or more. The rearrangement links TRBV12-3 or TRBV12-4 to TRBJ1-5; no clear D. Trimming removed 3 bases from V and 1 base from J, with 13 bases in between. The CDR3 covers 16 residues. The CDR3 DNA reads as TGTGCCAGCAGTTTTTTGGGTCTTGGGAGCAATCAGCCCCAGCATTTT. Its protein is CASSFLGLGSNQPQHF.

This clonotype was seen many times. The gene calls are TRBV7-2 and TRBJ2-2; 7 bases align to TRBD2. Trimming at V came to 1 base and at J to 4 bases, leaving 3 bases not matched to a gene. The CDR3 spans 15 residues. CDR1 and CDR2 (germline): SGHTA, FQGNSA. The CDR3 DNA reads as TGTGCCAGCAGCTTAGGCGGGAGTGCCACCGGGGAGCTGTTTTTT. Amino acids: CASSLGGSATGELFF.

This clonotype has ten or more counts. The rearrangement uses TRBV12-5 and TRBJ2-5, with D possibly TRBD2 on 5 matching bases. Germline lookup yields CDR1 LGHNT and CDR2 FRNRAP. Deletions cut 1 base from V and 4 bases from J, with 7 bases between. The CDR3 has 13 residues. The CDR3 here is CASGLESGETQYF. DNA of the CDR3: TGTGCTAGTGGTTTGGAAAGCGGAGAGACCCAGTACTTC.

The sample holds many counts of this clonotype. V is TRBV7-2 and J is TRBJ2-7; TRBD2 might be the D (6 bases). The length of the CDR3 is 15 residues. From germline, CDR1 is SGHTA and CDR2 FQGNSA. V lost 1 base and J 7 bases, leaving 17 bases between the germline ends. This chain's CDR3 is CASSLGRWRGDEQYF. The DNA for the CDR3 is TGTGCCAGCAGCTTAGGTCGGTGGCGGGGTGATGAGCAGTACTTC. Filled out from reference TRBV7-2 and TRBJ2-7, the complete variable domain reads GAGVSQSPSNKVTEKGKDVELRCDPISGHTALYWYRQSLGQGLEFLIYFQGNSAPDKSGLPSDRFSAERTGGSVSTLTIQRTQQEDSAVYLCASSLGRWRGDEQYFGPGTRLTVT.

This clonotype came up many times. V is TRBV6-6 and J is TRBJ1-5, with D maybe TRBD1 (5 bases). The CDR3 extends over 12 amino acids. Germline values: CDR1 MNHNY, CDR2 SVGAGI (reference sequence). V was trimmed by 8 bases and J by 7 bases, leaving 12 bases between them. CDR3 in amino acids: CASAQVYQPQHF. CDR3 sequence (DNA): TGTGCCAGCGCACAGGTATACCAGCCCCAGCATTTT.

As regards this clonotype: A much larger clonotype is one base distant, so this may be a read error. The chain uses TRBV7-2 and TRBJ1-1; D ambiguous. The CDR3 extends over 15 amino acids. Per germline, CDR1 SGHTA and CDR2 FQGNSA. The CDR3 DNA reads as TGTGTCAGCAGCTTTGAGAGTGGGCCGAACACTGAAGCTTTCTTT. This translates into CVSSFESGPNTEAFF.

This clonotype was observed a single time. J is TRBJ1-2 and V is TRBV15; D is perhaps TRBD1 (5 bases). This CDR3 contains 16 residues. Trimming cost V 0 bases and J 2 bases, with 13 bases left between them. Germline loops: CDR1 LNHNV, CDR2 YYDKDF (reference sequence). The CDR3 loop reads CATSRDPAGSNYGYTF. The CDR3 coding sequence is TGTGCCACCAGCAGAGATCCGGCAGGGAGCAACTATGGCTACACCTTC.

This clonotype was seen only a few times. The chain joins TRBV5-4 to TRBJ2-5, with TRBD2 matching 12 bases. J was trimmed by 1 base and V by 5 bases; bases with no gene match: 6. This CDR3 is built from 16 residues. The germline CDR1 and CDR2 sequences are SGHNT and YYREEE (reference sequence). The CDR3 DNA follows: TGTGCCAGCAGACCGACTAGCGGGGGAATCCAAGAGACCCAGTACTTC. Translating gives CASRPTSGGIQETQYF.

The sample holds a few counts of this clonotype. The V call is TRBV3-1, the J call TRBJ1-1; no definite D call. The CDR3 has 13 amino acids. The germline V and J ends were trimmed by 0 bases and 11 bases, with 13 bases remaining between them. Looked up from germline, CDR1 is LGHDT and CDR2 is YNNKEL (reference sequence). CDR3 residues: CASSQDTSGSAFF. The CDR3 bases are TGTGCCAGCAGCCAAGATACAAGTGGTTCGGCTTTCTTT.

This clonotype was seen repeatedly, ten times or more. V and J are TRBV7-2 and TRBJ1-2, with no clear D. The V gene lost 0 bases and the J gene lost 6 bases, with 8 bases spanning the gap. Per germline, CDR1 SGHTA and CDR2 FQGNSA. CDR3 length equals 13 residues. CDR3 in DNA: TGTGCCAGCAGCTTAGCTTGGGAAGATGGCTACACCTTC. Translated: CASSLAWEDGYTF.

In DNA, the CDR3 is TGCAGTGCTGGACCGGGACTAGCGCACAATGAGCAGTTCTTC. Translated: CSAGPGLAHNEQFF. V usage is TRBV20-1 and J usage is TRBJ2-1; 10 nucleotides align to TRBD2. The CDR3 sequence is 14 residues long. V gave up 5 bases and J gave up 5 bases; unmatched junction bases: 6. Germline assignment: CDR1 DFQATT and CDR2 SNEGSKA (reference sequence).

This clonotype showed up many times. This rearrangement joins TRBV7-2 to TRBJ1-1; tentatively, D is TRBD1 (6 bases). Looked up from germline, CDR1 is SGHTA and CDR2 is FQGNSA. This CDR3 has 14 residues. The CDR3 here is CVSKRSGGGTEAFF. CDR3 nucleotides: TGTGTCTCCAAAAGGTCGGGAGGGGGCACTGAAGCTTTCTTT.

This clonotype occurred many times. This rearrangement joins TRBV12-3 or TRBV12-4 to TRBJ2-2; tentatively, D is TRBD1 (6 bases). This CDR3 is 14 amino acids long. Trimming took off 3 bases at V and 5 bases at J, with 10 bases between the two ends. In DNA, the CDR3 is TGTGCCAGCAGTTTCCAGGGGCGTACCGGGGAGCTGTTTTTT. Amino acid sequence: CASSFQGRTGELFF.

This clonotype was recorded many times. This chain joins TRBV7-8 and TRBJ2-1, with D perhaps assigned TRBD1 or TRBD2 (5 bases each). Trimming shortened V by 5 bases and J by 4 bases, and 9 bases separated the two germline ends. Per the germline V gene, CDR1 is SGHVS and CDR2 is FQNEAQ. The CDR3 length is 13 residues. The CDR3 is CASSMGPYNEQFF. The DNA of the CDR3 is TGTGCCAGCAGCATGGGACCATACAATGAGCAGTTCTTC. The full variable domain, rest sourced from reference TRBV7-8 and TRBJ2-1, is GAGVSQSPRYKVAKRGQDVALRCDPISGHVSLFWYQQALGQGPEFLTYFQNEAQLDKSGLPSDRFFAERPEGSVSTLKIQRTQQEDSAVYLCASSMGPYNEQFFGPGTRLTVL.

This clonotype occurred many times. The V gene is TRBV6-2 or TRBV6-3, the J gene TRBJ2-7, with TRBD2 matching 13 bases. V gave up 4 bases and J gave up 0 bases; unmatched junction bases: 15. This CDR3 is 20 amino acids long. The V gene's germline CDR1 is MNHEY and CDR2 SVGEGT. DNA for the CDR3: TGTGCCAGCAGTTTCTCACATCGGACTAGCGGGAGCGCCAACTCCTACGAGCAGTACTTC. Its translation: CASSFSHRTSGSANSYEQYF.

The rearrangement uses TRBV20-1 and TRBJ2-5; TRBD2 is a possible D gene (5 bases). Germline V gene sequence: CDR1 DFQATT, CDR2 SNEGSKA (reference sequence). Between the trimmed V and J ends, which lost 5 bases and 7 bases, there was a span of 17 bases. The CDR3 sequence is 13 residues long. The CDR3: CSALKEASGTQYF. CDR3 coding DNA: TGCAGTGCTTTAAAGGAGGCATCCGGGACCCAGTACTTC.

The chain links TRBV6-5 to TRBJ2-3; the D call may be TRBD1 or TRBD2 (6 bases each). The CDR3 is 16 residues long. Germline V lookup: CDR1 MNHEY, CDR2 SVGAGI. V was cut by 6 bases and J by 4 bases, with 20 bases left in between. CDR3: CASSPTPTGASDTQYF. The CDR3 region has the DNA TGTGCCAGCAGCCCCACCCCGACGGGGGCTTCAGATACGCAGTATTTT.

The sample holds many counts of this clonotype. The chain is built from TRBV7-8 and TRBJ2-3; D perhaps matches TRBD2 (5 bases). V lost 5 bases to trimming and J lost 7 bases, with 16 bases between them. The V gene's germline CDR1 is SGHVS and CDR2 FQNEAQ. CDR3 length: 14 residues. The DNA of the CDR3 is TGTGCCAGCAGCCAACGCACGCGGGCATATACGCAGTATTTT. It specifies CASSQRTRAYTQYF.

The CDR3 sequence: CSADDLSRAKNIQYF. The DNA of the CDR3 is TGCAGCGCAGATGACCTATCAAGGGCCAAAAACATTCAGTACTTC. The chain is built from TRBV29-1 and TRBJ2-4, with unresolved D. Trimming removed 7 bases at V and 1 base at J, with 17 bases between. Germline CDR1 is SQVTM and CDR2 is ANQGSEA. The CDR3 is 15 residues long.

This clonotype has a count of ten or more. The chain links TRBV5-4 to TRBJ2-1; TRBD2 aligns across 9 bases. Germline-derived CDR1 and CDR2 are SGHNT and YYREEE (reference sequence). CDR3 length equals 16 residues. V lost 4 bases, J lost 5 bases, and 10 bases stayed unmatched. The CDR3 here is CASSPNKRGANNEQFF. DNA of the CDR3: TGTGCCAGCAGCCCGAATAAGCGGGGGGCCAACAATGAGCAGTTCTTC.

The V and J genes are TRBV6-5 and TRBJ2-1, with D perhaps matching TRBD2 (6 bases). V lost 9 bases, J lost 6 bases, and 18 bases lay in between. CDR1 is MNHEY, CDR2 SVGAGI, per germline. This CDR3 is built from 14 residues. CDR3 protein: CASFGAGGGNEQFF. CDR3 DNA sequence: TGTGCCAGTTTCGGGGCTGGGGGAGGCAATGAGCAGTTCTTC.

This clonotype was seen a handful of times. This rearrangement joins TRBV12-3 or TRBV12-4 to TRBJ2-2; D not resolved. This CDR3 is built from 13 residues. V dropped 5 bases and J dropped 7 bases, with 11 bases sitting between them. DNA for the CDR3: TGTGCCAGCAGTCGCGACGAGCACGGGGAGCTGTTTTTT. Its protein product is CASSRDEHGELFF.

In this sample, this clonotype turned up many times. The chain is built from TRBV12-3 or TRBV12-4 and TRBJ1-4; the D is unclear. Trimming pared 2 bases from V and 5 bases from J, leaving 9 bases between. This CDR3 is built from 14 residues. CDR3 sequence (DNA): TGTGCCAGCAGTTTAATGGTAGGGAATGAAAAACTGTTTTTT. It translates to CASSLMVGNEKLFF.

This clonotype came up a few times. The V gene is TRBV19, the J gene TRBJ2-1; D might be TRBD2 (5 bases). Germline V gene sequence: CDR1 LNHDA, CDR2 SQIVND (reference sequence). Between the trimmed V and J ends, which lost 3 bases and 0 bases, there was a span of 15 bases. The CDR3 length is 17 residues. The CDR3 bases are TGTGCCAGTAGTATTACAGCAGCGGTTATCTCCTACAATGAGCAGTTCTTC. Residues: CASSITAAVISYNEQFF.

The chain couples TRBV20-1 to TRBJ2-1, with 11 bases that match TRBD2. J gave up 7 bases and V 4 bases, and 6 bases lay outside the gene matches. CDR1 DFQATT and CDR2 SNEGSKA come from the germline V gene (reference sequence). CDR3 length equals 14 residues. This chain's CDR3 is CSANPLAGGNEQFF. The CDR3 region has the DNA TGCAGTGCTAACCCCCTAGCGGGGGGAAATGAGCAGTTCTTC.

Many counts were recorded for this clonotype. The V gene is TRBV20-1, the J gene TRBJ1-2; the match to TRBD1 covers 8 bases. The CDR3 spans 12 residues. With 6 bases clipped from V and 6 bases from J, the junction kept 6 bases outside the gene matches. Germline V gene sequence: CDR1 DFQATT, CDR2 SNEGSKA (reference sequence). CDR3 residues: CSATTGENGYTF. Here the CDR3 DNA reads TGCAGTGCCACGACAGGGGAAAATGGCTACACCTTC.

This clonotype occurred many times. J is TRBJ2-2 and V is TRBV5-4; 13 bases align to TRBD2. This CDR3 region has 16 residues. J gave up 1 base and V 4 bases, and 1 base lay outside the gene matches. Germline V CDR1 and CDR2: SGHNT, YYREEE (reference sequence). The CDR3 DNA is TGTGCCAGCAGCGGACTAGCGGGAGAGAACACCGGGGAGCTGTTTTTT. The encoded protein is CASSGLAGENTGELFF.

Remarks on this clonotype: A much larger clone sits a single nucleotide away, making a read error possible. The gene calls are TRBV7-3 and TRBJ2-7, with a tentative D call TRBD2 (6 bases). Germline assignment: CDR1 SGHTA and CDR2 FQGTGA. V was clipped by 2 bases and J by 3 bases, with 14 bases between them. The CDR3 loop spans 15 amino acids. The CDR3 is CASSLAGGSFYEQYF. The CDR3 bases are TGTGCCAGCAGCTTAGCCGGGGGAAGCTTCTACGAGCAGTACTTC.

This clonotype came up a few times. V is TRBV15 and J is TRBJ2-5; 8 nucleotides agree with TRBD1. Germline V gene data show CDR1 as LNHNV and CDR2 as YYDKDF (reference sequence). The CDR3 has 15 amino acids. The ends lost 5 bases at V and 5 bases at J; junction bases unmatched: 10. CDR3 residues: CATSSRDRLRETQYF. Here the CDR3 DNA reads TGTGCCACCAGCTCCCGGGACAGGTTGAGGGAGACCCAGTACTTC.